Each of the 29 T cell receptor beta chains below was sequenced from the same sample in a study of blood T cell repertoires in COVID-19. Sequenced by immunoSEQ multiplex PCR; TCRdb stores in-frame clones only, minus some. The table records 300,000 to 350,000 clones, around 90% of them present only once. Material: PBMCs or T cells enriched from blood (not recorded which). The receptors originated from a woman younger than 30 with acute COVID-19.

The chain is built from TRBV24-1 and TRBJ2-5, with D perhaps matching TRBD2 (5 bases). Trimming took off 4 bases at V and 5 bases at J, with 16 bases between the two ends. CDR3 length: 15 residues. CDR1 KGHDR and CDR2 SFDVKD come from the germline V gene. The CDR3 coding sequence is TGTGCCACCAGTGACAGCGGACTCGGCGGGGAGACCCAGTACTTC. Protein: CATSDSGLGGETQYF.

This clone was seen just once. This chain links TRBV6-1 with TRBJ1-5; D possibly corresponds to TRBD1 (5 bases). Germline CDR1 MNHNS, CDR2 SASEGT. Trimming left V 0 bases short and J 4 bases short, with 10 bases between. CDR3 length equals 15 residues. The CDR3 protein is CASSEADTRNQPQHF. The CDR3 region has the DNA TGTGCCAGCAGTGAAGCGGACACGAGGAATCAGCCCCAGCATTTT.

The chain recombines TRBV9 with TRBJ2-5, with D possibly matching TRBD1 (6 bases). The CDR3 length is 15 residues. Germline CDR1 reads SGDLS; CDR2 reads YYNGEE. The ends were cut back, 6 bases at V and 5 bases at J, with 20 bases in the middle. CDR3 sequence reads: CASKAGDGRMETQYF. CDR3 sequence (DNA): TGTGCCAGCAAAGCAGGGGACGGGCGTATGGAGACCCAGTACTTC.

The chain couples TRBV12-5 to TRBJ2-5; D gene ambiguous. Per the germline V gene, CDR1 is LGHNT and CDR2 is FRNRAP. Trimming removed 1 base from V and 2 bases from J, with 5 bases in between. CDR3 length: 13 residues. CDR3 nucleotides: TGTGCTAGTGGTTTGGGGGCTCAAGAGACCCAGTACTTC. It codes for CASGLGAQETQYF.

The chain recombines TRBV28 with TRBJ2-2; 8 positions match TRBD1. Germline V gives CDR1 MDHEN, CDR2 SYDVKM. With 11 bases clipped from V and 6 bases from J, the junction kept 5 bases outside the gene matches. The CDR3 is made up of 12 amino acids. CDR3 DNA sequence: TGTGCCGGACAGGGCGGGCCCGGGGAGCTGTTTTTT. Its protein is CAGQGGPGELFF.

The chain uses TRBV9 and TRBJ2-3; 7 positions match TRBD2. Germline V gives CDR1 SGDLS, CDR2 YYNGEE. The trim removed 0 bases at V and 1 base at J, leaving 8 bases unmatched. The CDR3 is 17 residues long. The chain's CDR3 is CASSVAPSGLGTDTQYF. DNA of the CDR3: TGTGCCAGCAGCGTAGCCCCTAGCGGCCTTGGCACAGATACGCAGTATTTT.

V is TRBV18 and J is TRBJ2-1, with TRBD2 matching over 9 bases. With 3 bases clipped from V and 7 bases from J, the junction kept 7 bases outside the gene matches. Germline assignment: CDR1 KGHSH and CDR2 LQKENI. This CDR3 spans 15 amino acids. CDR3 sequence: CASSPAGLAANEQFF. DNA for the CDR3: TGTGCCAGCTCACCGGCGGGACTAGCCGCGAATGAGCAGTTCTTC.

This clone came up once. The chain uses TRBV2 and TRBJ1-6; 7 bases align to TRBD1. The junction had 5 bases not matched to a gene; V was cut back by 4 bases and J by 5 bases. The V gene's germline CDR1 is SNHLY and CDR2 FYNNEI. There are 15 residues in the CDR3. The CDR3 sequence: CASSGGTADNSPLHF. CDR3 nucleotide sequence: TGTGCCAGCAGTGGAGGGACAGCCGATAATTCACCCCTCCACTTT.

This chain uses TRBV2 with TRBJ1-4, with TRBD1 as a possible D gene (5 bases). Trimming removed 5 bases from V and 4 bases from J, with 11 bases in between. The CDR3 has 14 amino acids. The germline V gene has CDR1 SNHLY and CDR2 FYNNEI. CDR3 coding DNA: TGTGCCAGCAGTCTTGAACAGGTTAATGAAAAACTGTTTTTT. Protein: CASSLEQVNEKLFF.

The V and J genes are TRBV5-1 and TRBJ1-2; maybe TRBD1 (6 bases). The CDR3 runs to 13 residues. V was cut by 3 bases and J by 1 base, with 7 bases left in between. CDR1 is SGHRS, CDR2 YFSETQ, per germline. CDR3 bases: TGCGCCAGCAGCTCACAGGGTAACTATGGCTACACCTTC. Protein sequence: CASSSQGNYGYTF.

This chain joins TRBV7-9 and TRBJ1-2, with 8 bases that match TRBD1. The CDR3 is 14 amino acids. The germline gives CDR1 SEHNR, CDR2 FQNEAQ (reference sequence). Trimming took 3 bases from V and 7 from J; bases not matched to a gene: 7. The CDR3 is CASSFSDRGGGYTF. DNA for the CDR3: TGTGCCAGCAGCTTCTCTGACAGGGGTGGTGGCTACACCTTC.

This rearrangement joins TRBV27 to TRBJ2-1; 8 bases align to TRBD2. J was trimmed by 7 bases and V by 8 bases; bases with no gene match: 13. Germline V lookup: CDR1 MNHEY, CDR2 SMNVEV (reference sequence). The CDR3 contains 15 residues. CDR3 nucleotides: TGTGCCAGCCGGTATTCAGCGGGAGTGAGGAATGAGCAGTTCTTC. The encoded protein is CASRYSAGVRNEQFF.

This chain links TRBV7-3 with TRBJ2-2; D possibly corresponds to TRBD2 (5 bases). This CDR3 has 17 amino acids. V was pared by 1 base and J by 2 bases, with 14 bases between. Per germline, CDR1 SGHTA and CDR2 FQGTGA. The CDR3 nucleotides are TGTGCCAGCAGCTTAAATCCCTTAGCGTCCAACACCGGGGAGCTGTTTTTT. Its translation: CASSLNPLASNTGELFF.

The sample holds a few counts of this clone. J is TRBJ1-5 and V is TRBV10-3; D is possibly TRBD1 (5 bases). Trimming shortened V by 0 bases and J by 5 bases, and 14 bases separated the two germline ends. The germline gives CDR1 ENHRY, CDR2 SYGVKD. CDR3 length equals 16 residues. This CDR3 is CAISESQGALDQPQHF. DNA for the CDR3: TGTGCCATCAGTGAGTCGCAGGGCGCCCTGGATCAGCCCCAGCATTTT.

The genes are TRBV10-3 and TRBJ1-2, with TRBD1 matching over 9 bases. The CDR3 spans 17 residues. Germline V CDR1 and CDR2: ENHRY, SYGVKD. Trimming at V came to 2 bases and at J to 2 bases, leaving 9 bases not matched to a gene. The CDR3 DNA reads as TGTGCCATCAGTGAGCCCCGGACAGGGGAACCCAACTATGGCTACACCTTC. Residues: CAISEPRTGEPNYGYTF.

The chain recombines TRBV24-1 with TRBJ2-5; 7 bases line up with TRBD1. The V gene end was trimmed by 2 bases and the J gene end by 1 base; junction bases not matched to a gene: 3. CDR1 and CDR2 from the germline V gene are KGHDR and SFDVKD. The CDR3 covers 15 residues. The CDR3 DNA is TGTGCCACCAGTGATTCCAAGGGGGCCCAAGAGACCCAGTACTTC. It yields the protein CATSDSKGAQETQYF.

The gene calls are TRBV7-9 and TRBJ1-4; the D is unclear. Germline V CDR1 and CDR2: SEHNR, FQNEAQ (reference sequence). The CDR3 is made up of 17 amino acids. Trimming pared 3 bases from V and 2 bases from J, leaving 16 bases between. Here the CDR3 DNA reads TGTGCCAGCAGCTTTGGGCAGGCGGCGGGGACTAATGAAAAACTGTTTTTT. Translated, it gives CASSFGQAAGTNEKLFF.

V gene TRBV28 combines with J gene TRBJ2-7, with 7 bases fitting TRBD2. V dropped 1 base and J dropped 4; count of bases not matched to a gene: 7. Germline CDR1 reads MDHEN; CDR2 reads SYDVKM. CDR3 length: 15 amino acids. CDR3 region: CASSLLGGSQYEQYF. The CDR3 DNA reads TGTGCCAGCAGTTTATTAGGCGGGAGTCAGTACGAGCAGTACTTC.

The chain has TRBV7-3 and TRBJ1-2; 11 bases map to TRBD1. Unmatched junction bases numbered 2, after V lost 4 bases and J lost 4 bases. From germline, CDR1 is SGHTA and CDR2 FQGTGA. The CDR3 is made up of 14 amino acids. In DNA, the CDR3 is TGTGCCAGCAGCTCCGGGACAGGGGGCTATGGCTACACCTTC. It yields the protein CASSSGTGGYGYTF.

As for this clone: This sample includes further DNA sequences coding for the same CDR3. The rearrangement uses TRBV9 and TRBJ1-5; 7 nucleotides match TRBD1. The length of the CDR3 is 13 residues. V lost 3 bases, J lost 4 bases, and 1 base stayed unmatched. Germline V gives CDR1 SGDLS, CDR2 YYNGEE. CDR3: CASSGGQNQPQHF. The CDR3 nucleotides are TGTGCCAGCAGCGGGGGACAGAATCAGCCCCAGCATTTT.

The rearrangement uses TRBV5-1 and TRBJ2-1; the D is unclear. CDR3 length equals 14 residues. With 0 bases removed from V and 5 bases from J, the gap between germline ends came to 9 bases. In germline, CDR1 is SGHRS, CDR2 YFSETQ. The DNA for the CDR3 is TGCGCCAGCAGCTTGGGCGGTTCAAACAATGAGCAGTTCTTC. Translated: CASSLGGSNNEQFF.

This chain connects TRBV29-1 to TRBJ2-3; D remains unclear. Germline V gene data show CDR1 as SQVTM and CDR2 as ANQGSEA. Trimming removed 1 base at V and 1 base at J, with 3 bases between. CDR3 size: 12 residues. For the CDR3, the DNA is TGCAGCGTTGAAGGCGGCACAGATACGCAGTATTTT. Its translation: CSVEGGTDTQYF.

This chain joins TRBV18 and TRBJ2-3; 11 bases line up with TRBD2. The CDR3 spans 16 residues. With 6 bases clipped from V and 3 bases from J, the junction kept 8 bases outside the gene matches. CDR1 is KGHSH, CDR2 LQKENI, per germline. The CDR3 loop reads CASSQLAGGETDTQYF. The CDR3 DNA reads as TGTGCCAGCTCGCAGCTAGCGGGAGGTGAGACAGATACGCAGTATTTT.

V gene TRBV19 combines with J gene TRBJ1-3, with D tentatively TRBD1 (6 bases). V was trimmed by 4 bases and J by 4 bases, leaving 11 bases between them. Germline V gene lookup returns CDR1 LNHDA and CDR2 SQIVND (reference sequence). The CDR3 is made up of 14 amino acids. CDR3 sequence: CASSTRTAGNTIYF. CDR3 in DNA: TGTGCCAGTAGTACCAGGACAGCAGGAAACACCATATATTTT.

The rearrangement uses TRBV29-1 and TRBJ1-2, with 9 bases matching TRBD1. J lost 8 bases, V lost 7 bases, and 11 bases had no gene match. The CDR3 spans 13 residues. Germline values: CDR1 SQVTM, CDR2 ANQGSEA. The chain's CDR3 is CSATGGEVEGYTF. In nucleotides, the CDR3 is TGCAGCGCCACAGGGGGCGAAGTGGAGGGCTACACCTTC.

Only a few counts were recorded for this clone. The V gene is TRBV6-5, the J gene TRBJ2-1; 7 nucleotides match TRBD2. The J segment lost 0 bases and the V segment lost 6 bases, leaving 2 bases of the junction unmatched. Per the germline V gene, CDR1 is MNHEY and CDR2 is SVGAGI. The length of the CDR3 is 14 residues. The CDR3 bases are TGTGCCAGCAGGAGCGGGACCTCCTACAATGAGCAGTTCTTC. Its protein product is CASRSGTSYNEQFF.

This clone was found a few times. The rearrangement joins TRBV27 to TRBJ2-3; TRBD2 agrees at 7 bases. The V segment lost 4 bases and the J segment 1 base; nucleotides outside the gene matches: 5. Germline V gene data show CDR1 as MNHEY and CDR2 as SMNVEV (reference sequence). The CDR3 covers 15 residues. The CDR3 here is CASSSPGGGTDTQYF. The CDR3 bases are TGTGCCAGCAGTTCTCCGGGAGGTGGCACAGATACGCAGTATTTT.

V and J are TRBV24-1 and TRBJ1-5; tentatively, D is TRBD1 (6 bases). V shed 2 bases and J shed 0 bases, with 7 bases lying between them. CDR3 length equals 15 residues. The germline gives CDR1 KGHDR, CDR2 SFDVKD. The CDR3 nucleotides read TGTGCCACCAGTGATTCCAGGGGTAGCAATCAGCCCCAGCATTTT. This encodes CATSDSRGSNQPQHF.

This clone was detected once. The chain carries TRBV13 and TRBJ2-1; D not resolved. The CDR3 contains 14 residues. Between the trimmed V and J ends, which lost 3 bases and 6 bases, there was a span of 12 bases. Germline V gene lookup returns CDR1 PRHDT and CDR2 FYEKMQ (reference sequence). The CDR3 DNA follows: TGTGCCAGCAGCTTTCGGGTTTTGGGCAATGAGCAGTTCTTC. Its translation: CASSFRVLGNEQFF.